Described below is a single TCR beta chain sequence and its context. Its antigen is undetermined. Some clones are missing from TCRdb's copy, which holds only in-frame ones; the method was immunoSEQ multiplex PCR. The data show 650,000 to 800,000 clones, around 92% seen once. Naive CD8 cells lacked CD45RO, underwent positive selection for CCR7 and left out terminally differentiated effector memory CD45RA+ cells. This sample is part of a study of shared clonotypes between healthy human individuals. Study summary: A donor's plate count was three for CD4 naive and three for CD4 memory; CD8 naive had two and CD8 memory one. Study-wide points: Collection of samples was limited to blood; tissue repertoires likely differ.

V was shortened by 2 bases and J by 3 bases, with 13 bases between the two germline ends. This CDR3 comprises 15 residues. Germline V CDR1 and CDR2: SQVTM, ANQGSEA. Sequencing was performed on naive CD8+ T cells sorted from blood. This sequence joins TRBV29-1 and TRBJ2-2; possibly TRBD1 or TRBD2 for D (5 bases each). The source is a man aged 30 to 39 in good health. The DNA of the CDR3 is TGCAGCGTTGAACTAGGGGAGAAGGACACCGGGGAGCTGTTTTTT. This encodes CSVELGEKDTGELFF.